Given below is one T cell receptor beta chain in context. Its antigen is unknown. Tagging with unique molecular identifiers was applied to individual cDNA molecules. Via MiXCR, TCRdb re-called the 5' RACE reads, giving one row per CDR3 protein. The table records tens of thousands of distinct CDR3 sequences, over 9.5% of them present only once. The data were taken from a study of early T cells in non-severe SARS-CoV-2 infection. In the study overall: Sequencing of bulk RNA from unsorted whole blood was done, without chain pairing.

Study-wide findings and caveats: Matches to VDJdb favored anti-spike CD8 responses and missed private and CD4 specificities.

This CDR3 has 19 residues. V gave up 4 bases and J gave up 0 bases, with 23 bases separating them. Germline values: CDR1 MRHNA, CDR2 SNTAGT. The gene calls are TRBV6-4 and TRBJ2-3, with D perhaps matching TRBD2 (6 bases). Sequences were obtained from whole blood. This TCR was sampled from an adult who was a healthcare worker with PCR-confirmed SARS-CoV-2 infection or an uninfected control (not recorded which). The CDR3 DNA sequence: TGTGCCAGCAGTGGTCCGGGAGAGATAATAGTTTCTAGCACAGATACGCAGTATTTT. Amino acids: CASSGPGEIIVSSTDTQYF.